This TCR beta chain was profiled in a study of T cell repertoires in cytomegalovirus infection. The CDR3 is 19 residues long. Trimming cost V 0 bases and J 3 bases; bases outside gene matches: 9. The V gene's germline CDR1 is ENHRY and CDR2 SYGVKD. TCRdb analysed the reads with MiXCR anew, one entry per CDR3 protein. The table shows roughly 310,000 distinct CDR3 sequences, with about 17% occurring only once. Sequenced input: PBMCs. The chain combines TRBV10-3 with TRBJ2-3, with 13 bases identical to TRBD2. The clonotype comes from a human donor in good health (CMV status not recorded). Some clones in this sample may be carry-over from other donors' samples. The CDR3 loop is CAISESMGLAGRGTDTQYF. The CDR3 coding sequence is TGTGCCATCAGTGAGTCGATGGGACTAGCGGGGAGAGGGACAGATACGCAGTATTTT.